This T cell receptor (beta chain) comes out of a study of T cells in Graves' hyperthyroidism and ophthalmopathy. Study details: Peripheral blood specimens were obtained at initial diagnosis, prior to any treatment. The study's findings and limits: Blood samples included most of the expanded thyroid clonotypes exceeding 0.001.

TCR beta CDR3 sequences were amplified from RNA transcripts. First-round RT-PCR of the TCR CDR3 relied on the HTBI primer set. TCRdb redid the calling of the multiplex PCR reads with MiXCR, one entry per CDR3 protein. The sample has more than 550,000 distinct CDR3 sequences, around 20% seen once. The V gene's germline CDR1 is MNHEY and CDR2 SMNVEV (reference sequence). V was pared by 5 bases and J by 0 bases, with 12 bases of the junction left unmatched. The length of the CDR3 is 18 residues. This clonotype occurred a few times. Its cognate antigen is unknown. Exclusion of a patient resulted from uncontrolled infection, other autoimmune disease, pregnancy or lactation. The sample, blood from the first hyperthyroidism diagnosis, precedes any ophthalmopathy symptoms.

This TCR was recovered from a woman aged 50 to 60 with Graves' hyperthyroidism that later progressed to Graves' ophthalmopathy. Sequencing used blood. V and J are TRBV27 and TRBJ1-5, with 8 bases lining up with TRBD1. The CDR3 sequence: CASSPRTGSWNSNQPQHF. In nucleotides, the CDR3 is TGTGCCAGCAGTCCTAGGACAGGGAGTTGGAATAGCAATCAGCCCCAGCATTTT.